This T cell receptor beta chain was retrieved from a study of cytomegalovirus exposure and HLA in healthy donors. A note on this clone: Antigen: not known.

The CDR3 covers 16 residues. Between the trimmed V and J ends, which lost 1 base and 1 base, there was a span of 13 bases. Germline loops: CDR1 SGHTA, CDR2 FQGNSA. Study-wide results and limits: Among the sequence variants, a highly shared cluster was likely an artifact of sequencing.

This PCR relied on a set of 60 Vbeta primers and 13 Jbeta primers. Assay: immunoSEQ multiplex PCR; the TCRdb copy retains only in-frame clones and omits some. Here the sample spans 150,000 to 200,000 clones, roughly three quarters being singletons. The specimen sequenced was PBMCs. This chain links TRBV7-2 with TRBJ1-1; maybe TRBD1 (6 bases). This TCR came from a woman aged 45-65 years in good health and CMV-seronegative. The CDR3 is CASSLVGGAGNTEAFF. The CDR3 DNA sequence: TGTGCCAGCAGCTTAGTTGGGGGGGCAGGGAACACTGAAGCTTTCTTT.